This T cell receptor (beta chain) was identified in a study of T cell changes during pregnancy in multiple sclerosis. After removal of 0 bases from V and 2 bases from J, the junction contained 1 base not matched to a gene. This CDR3 region has 15 residues. CDR1 SGDLS and CDR2 YYNGEE come from the germline V gene. The repertoire was sequenced with immunoSEQ multiplex PCR; TCRdb's copy has only in-frame clones and lacks some. The data show approximately 24,000 clones, 86% seen once. The source is a female donor in good health, enrolled as a control in a pregnancy study. The chain employs TRBV9 and TRBJ2-3; 9 bases are shared with TRBD2. The sample consisted of CD8+ T cells from peripheral blood mononuclear cells, taken in the first trimester of pregnancy. CDR3 DNA sequence: TGTGCCAGCAGCGTAGGCGGGGGGGACACAGATACGCAGTATTTT. Protein product: CASSVGGGDTDTQYF.